The 27 T cell receptor beta chains in this list originate from one sample, sequenced in a study of T cell clones after liver transplantation (dated by TCRdb to about 2019). Library prep was done by the immunoSEQ multiplex PCR assay. TCRdb carries this immuneACCESS record with in-frame sequences only. Its versions omit some clonotypes, under half of them owing to an unresolved V gene in the studies checked, with the rest unexplained. Present in this sample are tens of thousands of clones, about 85% of which were seen just once. The ten top clones hold around 2% of the sample. The sequences come from CD4+ T cells from blood, collected less than 50 months after liver transplant. These receptors all stem from a human patient who received a liver transplant. Where a transplant has occurred, the graft donor may have supplied some of the T cells.

This clone was detected only once. The chain uses TRBV29-1 and TRBJ2-7, with 9 bases matching TRBD1. The V gene end was trimmed by 6 bases and the J gene end by 3 bases; junction bases not matched to a gene: 3. CDR3 length: 12 amino acids. Germline V gene lookup returns CDR1 SQVTM and CDR2 ANQGSEA. The chain's CDR3 is CSVEDRGYEQYF. As DNA, the CDR3 is TGCAGCGTAGAGGACAGGGGCTACGAGCAGTACTTC.

The rearrangement uses TRBV29-1 and TRBJ1-5; no clear D. V lost 5 bases and J 7 bases, leaving 15 bases between the germline ends. The CDR3 spans 13 residues. Germline values: CDR1 SQVTM, CDR2 ANQGSEA. The CDR3 loop is CSVTTGPQQPQHF. The CDR3 region has the DNA TGCAGCGTTACGACCGGGCCCCAACAGCCCCAGCATTTT. The full variable domain, completed using reference TRBV29-1 and TRBJ1-5, is SAVISQKPSRDICQRGTSLTIQCQVDSQVTMMFWYRQQPGQSLTLIATANQGSEATYESGFVIDKFPISRPNLTFSTLTVSNMSPEDSSIYLCSVTTGPQQPQHFGDGTRLSIL.

The J gene is TRBJ2-7, the V gene TRBV5-6; the D gene could be TRBD1 or TRBD2 (5 bases each). Germline V lookup: CDR1 SGHDT, CDR2 YYEEEE. Trimming removed 1 base at V and 5 bases at J, with 16 bases between. This CDR3 comprises 15 residues. CDR3 DNA: TGTGCCAGCAGCTTGCTAGGGACGCAGCGCAACGAGCAGTACTTC. Translation: CASSLLGTQRNEQYF. The entire variable domain, with the rest obtained from reference TRBV5-6 and TRBJ2-7, is as follows: DAGVTQSPTHLIKTRGQQVTLRCSPKSGHDTVSWYQQALGQGPQFIFQYYEEEERQRGNFPDRFSGHQFPNYSSELNVNALLLGDSALYLCASSLLGTQRNEQYFGPGTRLTVT.

V usage is TRBV7-2 and J usage is TRBJ1-2; 11 bases map to TRBD1. The CDR3 consists of 16 residues. The trim removed 3 bases at V and 1 base at J, leaving 4 bases unmatched. Germline lookup yields CDR1 SGHTA and CDR2 FQGNSA. CDR3 in DNA: TGTGCCAGCAGCTTTGATGGGACAGGGGGTAACTATGGCTACACCTTC. As protein: CASSFDGTGGNYGYTF.

This sequence joins TRBV19 and TRBJ2-1; 10 bases fit TRBD2. The CDR3 is made up of 16 amino acids. Germline CDR1 reads LNHDA; CDR2 reads SQIVND (reference sequence). V lost 5 bases, J lost 4 bases, and 8 bases stayed unmatched. The CDR3 spells CASSPRTSGDYNEQFF. In DNA, the CDR3 is TGTGCCAGTAGTCCAAGGACTAGCGGAGATTACAATGAGCAGTTCTTC.

This rearrangement joins TRBV28 to TRBJ2-1, with 8 positions matching TRBD1. Germline V gene sequence: CDR1 MDHEN, CDR2 SYDVKM. Unmatched junction bases numbered 3, after V lost 3 bases and J lost 2 bases. The CDR3 is 15 amino acids. This chain's CDR3 is CASSFQGATYNEQFF. CDR3 bases: TGTGCCAGCAGTTTTCAGGGGGCAACCTACAATGAGCAGTTCTTC.

The chain uses TRBV7-9 and TRBJ2-7, with TRBD1 identical over 8 bases. From germline, CDR1 is SEHNR and CDR2 FQNEAQ (reference sequence). V was pared by 3 bases and J by 3 bases, with 1 base of the junction left unmatched. CDR3 length equals 13 residues. The CDR3 protein is CASSFRGLYEQYF. The CDR3 region has the DNA TGTGCCAGCAGCTTCAGGGGGCTCTACGAGCAGTACTTC.

The V and J genes are TRBV9 and TRBJ1-2, with 11 positions matching TRBD1. The CDR3 spans 15 residues. The V and J ends lost 0 bases and 11 bases, in that order; junction bases with no gene match: 9. Germline CDR1 and CDR2: SGDLS and YYNGEE. CDR3 DNA: TGTGCCAGCAGCGTAGAAGGTGGGACAGGGGGGAAGTACACCTTC. This gives the protein CASSVEGGTGGKYTF. Full variable domain (outside the CDR3, taken from reference TRBV9 and TRBJ1-2): DSGVTQTPKHLITATGQRVTLRCSPRSGDLSVYWYQQSLDQGLQFLIQYYNGEERAKGNILERFSAQQFPDLHSELNLSSLELGDSALYFCASSVEGGTGGKYTFGSGTRLTVV.

This clone has only a few counts. The V and J genes are TRBV18 and TRBJ2-7, with D possibly TRBD1 on 6 matching bases. CDR1 and CDR2 from the germline V gene are KGHSH and LQKENI. The ends were cut back, 4 bases at V and 2 bases at J, with 12 bases in the middle. The CDR3 runs to 14 residues. In DNA, the CDR3 is TGTGCCAGCTCACGGGAACAGGGACCCTACGAGCAGTACTTC. Translating it yields CASSREQGPYEQYF.

This chain uses TRBV27 with TRBJ2-2, with D tentatively TRBD1 or TRBD2 (5 bases each). Trimming left V 6 bases short and J 4 bases short, with 12 bases between. The CDR3 is made up of 14 amino acids. Looked up from germline, CDR1 is MNHEY and CDR2 is SMNVEV (reference sequence). The CDR3 is CASRLPGPTGELFF. The CDR3 DNA sequence: TGTGCCAGCAGGCTACCGGGGCCCACCGGGGAGCTGTTTTTT.

The chain carries TRBV12-2 and TRBJ1-2; the table's D call TRBD1 went unverified against the DNA. TRBV12-2 is a known pseudogene. CDR3 size: 16 residues. As DNA, the CDR3 is TGTGCAAGTCGCTCGCATAAGGGACAGGGGGCACATGGCTACACCTTC. Translating gives CASRSHKGQGAHGYTF.

The CDR3 coding sequence is TGCAGCGTTAAACAGGGCGCTCCCAACACTGAAGCTTTCTTT. It yields the protein CSVKQGAPNTEAFF. The J gene is TRBJ1-1, the V gene TRBV29-1; tentative D call: TRBD1 (6 bases). The germline V and J ends were trimmed by 5 bases and 2 bases, with 15 bases remaining between them. Looked up from germline, CDR1 is SQVTM and CDR2 is ANQGSEA. The CDR3 is 14 amino acids.

The gene calls are TRBV29-1 and TRBJ1-1, with 8 bases identical to TRBD1. CDR3 length: 15 residues. Trimming cost V 7 bases and J 10 bases; bases outside gene matches: 20. CDR1 and CDR2 (germline): SQVTM, ANQGSEA. CDR3 nucleotide sequence: TGCAGCGGAACCGGGACAGGTGGGAGTCGCCGTGTAGCTTTCTTT. Translation gives CSGTGTGGSRRVAFF.

The genes are TRBV4-2 and TRBJ2-1, with 8 bases matching TRBD1. Germline CDR1 and CDR2: LGHNA and YNFKEQ. The CDR3 runs to 18 residues. The ends lost 1 base at V and 7 bases at J; junction bases unmatched: 15. CDR3 region: CASSQVHQGAASPNEQFF. CDR3 DNA: TGTGCCAGCAGCCAAGTCCACCAGGGGGCAGCCTCGCCTAATGAGCAGTTCTTC.

The chain combines TRBV7-9 with TRBJ2-2, with D possibly matching TRBD2 (5 bases). Germline loops: CDR1 SEHNR, CDR2 FQNEAQ (reference sequence). This CDR3 has 15 amino acids. V lost 3 bases, J lost 5 bases, and 13 bases lay in between. The CDR3 nucleotides are TGTGCCAGCAGCTTGGTGTACGGGGATACCGGGGAGCTGTTTTTT. Translation: CASSLVYGDTGELFF.

This chain uses TRBV4-2 with TRBJ2-3, with 11 bases lining up with TRBD2. The CDR3 sequence is 17 residues long. V lost 4 bases, J lost 3 bases, and 9 bases stayed unmatched. Germline V gene data show CDR1 as LGHNA and CDR2 as YNFKEQ. The CDR3, as DNA: TGTGCCAGCAGCCCGGTAGCGGGAGGGCCACAGACAGATACGCAGTATTTT. Translated, it gives CASSPVAGGPQTDTQYF.

The chain has TRBV19 and TRBJ2-1; the match to TRBD2 covers 8 bases. CDR1 is LNHDA, CDR2 SQIVND, per germline (reference sequence). Unmatched junction bases numbered 4, after V lost 3 bases and J lost 6 bases. This CDR3 region has 14 residues. The CDR3 spells CASSIMTSVNEQFF. The DNA for the CDR3 is TGTGCCAGTAGTATCATGACTAGCGTCAATGAGCAGTTCTTC. Using reference TRBV19 and TRBJ2-1 for the parts outside the CDR3, the full variable domain is DGGITQSPKYLFRKEGQNVTLSCEQNLNHDAMYWYRQDPGQGLRLIYYSQIVNDFQKGDIAEGYSVSREKKESFPLTVTSAQKNPTAFYLCASSIMTSVNEQFFGPGTRLTVL.

The chain joins TRBV5-4 to TRBJ2-7; 7 bases align to TRBD2. Germline V lookup: CDR1 SGHNT, CDR2 YYREEE (reference sequence). Trimming removed 4 bases from V and 7 bases from J; junction bases left unmatched: 14. The CDR3 is made up of 15 amino acids. The CDR3 DNA is TGTGCCAGCAGCACTACTAAGCGGGACCCTGGAGAGCAGTACTTC. It is translated as CASSTTKRDPGEQYF.

The chain employs TRBV19 and TRBJ1-2; tentatively, D is TRBD1 (6 bases). Trimming pared 1 base from V and 6 bases from J, leaving 18 bases between. CDR3 size: 16 residues. CDR1 LNHDA and CDR2 SQIVND come from the germline V gene (reference sequence). The CDR3 DNA reads TGTGCCAGTAGTATAGGCCGGGGGCAGGGGCGAAATGGCTACACCTTC. Protein product: CASSIGRGQGRNGYTF.

In its sample, this clone was seen once. V is TRBV10-1 and J is TRBJ2-2, with D maybe TRBD1 (5 bases). Germline V gene lookup returns CDR1 WNHNN and CDR2 SYGVQD (reference sequence). V shed 6 bases and J shed 5 bases, with 16 bases lying between them. This CDR3 has 15 residues. CDR3 in amino acids: CASRDDRARTGELFF. The CDR3 region has the DNA TGCGCCAGCAGAGACGACAGAGCCAGAACCGGGGAGCTGTTTTTT.

The chain combines TRBV6-5 with TRBJ2-7, with 7 bases lining up with TRBD1. This CDR3 has 15 amino acids. Trimming removed 6 bases from V and 1 base from J; junction bases left unmatched: 9. Germline loops: CDR1 MNHEY, CDR2 SVGAGI. The CDR3 DNA reads as TGTGCCAGCAGCCGGACCGGGACAGCGTCCTACGAGCAGTACTTC. This codes for CASSRTGTASYEQYF.

This sequence joins TRBV7-2 and TRBJ2-3; D remains ambiguous. This CDR3 spans 14 amino acids. V was pared by 3 bases and J by 6 bases, with 13 bases between. Germline V lookup: CDR1 SGHTA, CDR2 FQGNSA. The CDR3 sequence: CASSLGSIGDTQYF. Written as DNA, the CDR3 is TGTGCCAGCAGCTTGGGCAGCATTGGGGATACGCAGTATTTT.

The chain couples TRBV9 to TRBJ2-5; TRBD1 matches 8 bases. This CDR3 comprises 15 residues. The germline V gene has CDR1 SGDLS and CDR2 YYNGEE. Trimming took 2 bases from V and 5 from J; bases not matched to a gene: 8. In DNA form, the CDR3 reads TGTGCCAGCAGCGTTCAGGGGGCGCATTCGGAGACCCAGTACTTC. Its translation: CASSVQGAHSETQYF.

CDR3 sequence: CAWSPAGAREKLFF. Written as DNA, the CDR3 is TGTGCCTGGAGCCCGGCCGGGGCACGTGAAAAACTGTTTTTT. The chain recombines TRBV30 with TRBJ1-4, with D possibly matching TRBD1 (5 bases). The germline gives CDR1 GTSNPN, CDR2 SVGIG (reference sequence). This CDR3 has 14 amino acids. The V and J ends lost 3 bases and 7 bases respectively, with 15 bases between them.

The chain is built from TRBV10-3 and TRBJ1-1; 7 bases are shared with TRBD1. Trimming removed 6 bases from V and 5 bases from J; junction bases left unmatched: 3. In germline, CDR1 is ENHRY, CDR2 SYGVKD. The CDR3 runs to 12 residues. The CDR3 region has the DNA TGTGCCATCAGCTACAGGGGAACTGAAGCTTTCTTT. The encoded protein is CAISYRGTEAFF.

Turning to this clone: Other DNA variants within this sample encode the same CDR3. The genes are TRBV5-5 and TRBJ2-5, with D unclear. Between the trimmed V and J ends, which lost 0 bases and 4 bases, there was a span of 10 bases. The germline V gene has CDR1 SGHKS and CDR2 YYEKEE (reference sequence). The CDR3 spans 14 residues. The CDR3 here is CASSLEGLGETQYF. CDR3 nucleotide sequence: TGTGCCAGCAGCTTGGAAGGGTTGGGAGAGACCCAGTACTTC. Supplemented by reference TRBV5-5 and TRBJ2-5, the full variable domain reads DAGVTQSPTHLIKTRGQQVTLRCSPISGHKSVSWYQQVLGQGPQFIFQYYEKEERGRGNFPDRFSARQFPNYSSELNVNALLLGDSALYLCASSLEGLGETQYFGPGTRLLVL.

This clone turned up a few times. This rearrangement joins TRBV9 to TRBJ2-7; TRBD1 agrees at 8 bases. The CDR3 covers 14 residues. After removal of 10 bases from V and 4 bases from J, the junction contained 13 bases not matched to a gene. Germline V lookup: CDR1 SGDLS, CDR2 YYNGEE. The CDR3 sequence is CAPTPPTGEYEQYF. The CDR3, as DNA: TGTGCCCCTACTCCCCCGACAGGGGAATACGAGCAGTACTTC. Supplemented by reference TRBV9 and TRBJ2-7, the full variable domain reads DSGVTQTPKHLITATGQRVTLRCSPRSGDLSVYWYQQSLDQGLQFLIQYYNGEERAKGNILERFSAQQFPDLHSELNLSSLELGDSALYFCAPTPPTGEYEQYFGPGTRLTVT.